The 21 T cell receptor beta chains below come from one sample, sequenced in a study of blood T cells in healthy people across ages. The use of a sample-barcoded 5' primer and a J-beta primer mix characterized a second PCR of roughly 7 to 11 cycles. TCRdb independently ran MiXCR on the 5' RACE reads; one entry per CDR3 protein. The sample consists of hundreds of thousands of distinct CDR3 sequences, around 24% of them appearing once. The sample also formed part of further work on T cells of mothers and their children.

The material sequenced was blood. Receptors originate from a boy between 5 and 17 years old in good health.

This clonotype has more than one count but fewer than ten. This chain uses TRBV24-1 with TRBJ2-5; D possibly matches TRBD1 or TRBD2 (6 bases each). The germline V gene has CDR1 KGHDR and CDR2 SFDVKD. Trimming shortened V by 0 bases and J by 0 bases, and 10 bases separated the two germline ends. CDR3 length equals 16 residues. The CDR3 spells CATSDLRGADQETQYF. CDR3 DNA: TGTGCCACCAGTGATTTGAGGGGGGCGGACCAAGAGACCCAGTACTTC.

The rearrangement links TRBV18 to TRBJ2-3, with a weak D call TRBD1 (6 bases). The CDR3 loop spans 14 amino acids. V was cut by 4 bases and J by 3 bases, with 11 bases left in between. Germline loops: CDR1 KGHSH, CDR2 LQKENI. The CDR3 reads CASSQRTGTDTQYF. The CDR3 DNA follows: TGTGCCAGCTCACAGAGAACAGGGACAGATACGCAGTATTTT.

V is TRBV6-2 or TRBV6-3 and J is TRBJ1-2; D uncertain. From germline, CDR1 is MNHEY and CDR2 SVGEGT. The CDR3 has 12 residues. V gave up 4 bases and J gave up 1 base, with 4 bases separating them. The CDR3 sequence is CASSWINYGYTF. CDR3 nucleotides: TGTGCCAGCAGTTGGATTAACTATGGCTACACCTTC.

The chain carries TRBV27 and TRBJ2-7; D is ambiguous. V was clipped by 2 bases and J by 2 bases, with 7 bases between them. Germline loops: CDR1 MNHEY, CDR2 SMNVEV (reference sequence). This CDR3 spans 13 amino acids. The CDR3 nucleotides are TGTGCCAGCAGTTTAGTGGCTACCTACGAGCAGTACTTC. It codes for CASSLVATYEQYF.

CDR3 in DNA: TGTGCCAGCAGTTACGGGCAGGGGGCCTTTCCCACCTACGAGCAGTACTTC. Translated: CASSYGQGAFPTYEQYF. The chain is built from TRBV6-2 or TRBV6-3 and TRBJ2-5; 8 bases align to TRBD1. Near its end, the DNA agrees better with TRBJ2-7, so the J call may be wrong. Germline V gene sequence: CDR1 MNHEY, CDR2 SVGEGT. This CDR3 is 17 amino acids long.

The rearrangement uses TRBV12-3 or TRBV12-4 and TRBJ2-5; D is perhaps TRBD1 (5 bases). Trimming took 3 bases from V and 5 from J, leaving 10 bases between them. The CDR3 sequence is 13 residues long. CDR3 nucleotides: TGTGCCAGCAGTTTCATCAGGGCGGAGACCCAGTACTTC. It is translated as CASSFIRAETQYF.

This sequence joins TRBV5-1 and TRBJ2-5, with 8 bases aligning to TRBD2. The germline V gene encodes CDR1 SGHRS and CDR2 YFSETQ. This CDR3 has 15 amino acids. The junction had 4 bases not matched to a gene; V was cut back by 1 base and J by 2 bases. The CDR3 bases are TGCGCCAGCAGCTTGAGCGGGGGAATACAAGAGACCCAGTACTTC. Amino acid sequence: CASSLSGGIQETQYF.

The chain joins TRBV5-1 to TRBJ1-2; 8 bases line up with TRBD1. Germline lookup yields CDR1 SGHRS and CDR2 YFSETQ. V dropped 4 bases and J dropped 4; count of bases not matched to a gene: 9. This CDR3 has 15 residues. CDR3 in amino acids: CASSSGQGTVYGYTF. The CDR3 region has the DNA TGCGCCAGCAGCAGCGGACAGGGAACGGTCTATGGCTACACCTTC.

This clonotype was picked up many times. This sequence joins TRBV5-1 and TRBJ2-5; maybe TRBD2 (5 bases). The germline V gene encodes CDR1 SGHRS and CDR2 YFSETQ. Trimming left V 2 bases short and J 5 bases short, with 10 bases between. This CDR3 contains 13 residues. The CDR3 loop is CASSFSGKETQYF. CDR3 nucleotides: TGCGCCAGCAGCTTTTCGGGAAAGGAGACCCAGTACTTC.

The rearrangement joins TRBV28 to TRBJ2-7, with TRBD1 matching 8 bases. Germline CDR1 reads MDHEN; CDR2 reads SYDVKM. V trimming: 4 bases; J trimming: 2 bases; junction bases outside the gene matches: 10. This CDR3 has 16 residues. In nucleotides, the CDR3 is TGTGCCAGCAGTTCGCTCACAGGGGGGTTTACCTACGAGCAGTACTTC. This sequence encodes CASSSLTGGFTYEQYF. Based on the CDR3 plus reference TRBV28 and TRBJ2-7, the full variable domain is DVKVTQSSRYLVKRTGEKVFLECVQDMDHENMFWYRQDPGLGLRLIYFSYDVKMKEKGDIPEGYSVSREKKERFSLILESASTNQTSMYLCASSSLTGGFTYEQYFGPGTRLTVT.

This clonotype was counted between two and nine times. CDR3: CASSYRAGAGYEQYF. The CDR3 DNA reads TGTGCCAGCAGTTACAGGGCAGGAGCAGGCTACGAGCAGTACTTC. The rearrangement links TRBV6-2 or TRBV6-3 to TRBJ2-7; D uncertain. Trimming pared 2 bases from V and 3 bases from J, leaving 14 bases between. Germline CDR1 and CDR2: MNHEY and SVGEGT. This CDR3 has 15 amino acids.

This clonotype was seen only a few times. This rearrangement joins TRBV21-1 to TRBJ1-1. TRBV21-1 constitutes a pseudogene. The length of the CDR3 is 17 residues. In nucleotides, the CDR3 is TGTGCCAGCAGCAAAGAAAATCGTCTAAACATGAACACTGAAGCTTTCTTT. Translation gives CASSKENRLNMNTEAFF.

V usage is TRBV4-3 and J usage is TRBJ1-4; the match to TRBD1 covers 8 bases. Germline values: CDR1 LGHNA, CDR2 YSLEER. CDR3 length equals 15 residues. V lost 4 bases, J lost 8 bases, and 9 bases stayed unmatched. The CDR3 nucleotides read TGCGCCAGCAGCCCTGGGACAGGCCTTGGGGAAAAACTGTTTTTT. This encodes CASSPGTGLGEKLFF.

V usage is TRBV27 and J usage is TRBJ1-4; no definite D call. Germline lookup yields CDR1 MNHEY and CDR2 SMNVEV (reference sequence). This CDR3 spans 17 amino acids. Trimming took 0 bases from V and 0 from J, leaving 11 bases between them. CDR3 nucleotides: TGTGCCAGCAGTTTATCGCTCAGCTCCGCAACTAATGAAAAACTGTTTTTT. Encoded protein: CASSLSLSSATNEKLFF.

The genes are TRBV4-3 and TRBJ2-1; possibly TRBD2 for D (5 bases). V was cut by 4 bases and J by 0 bases, with 22 bases left in between. Looked up from germline, CDR1 is LGHNA and CDR2 is YSLEER. The CDR3 is made up of 19 amino acids. For the CDR3, the DNA is TGCGCCAGCAGCCCATCACGGCTCGGACTTACGAGCTCCTACAATGAGCAGTTCTTC. It specifies CASSPSRLGLTSSYNEQFF.

This clonotype was found a few times. The genes are TRBV28 and TRBJ1-2; 7 nucleotides align to TRBD1. This CDR3 has 14 residues. Trimming took 6 bases from V and 6 from J; bases not matched to a gene: 10. The germline V gene has CDR1 MDHEN and CDR2 SYDVKM. The CDR3 DNA reads as TGTGCCAGCAGCTCCGGGACAGCGGAGCATGGCTACACCTTC. Its protein is CASSSGTAEHGYTF.

The chain joins TRBV7-2 to TRBJ2-5; 11 nucleotides line up with TRBD2. The V and J ends lost 0 bases and 2 bases, in that order; junction bases with no gene match: 5. Germline values: CDR1 SGHTA, CDR2 FQGNSA. This CDR3 comprises 17 residues. The CDR3, as DNA: TGTGCCAGCAGCTTAGCGGTGATAGCGGGAGGGCAAGAGACCCAGTACTTC. Encoded protein: CASSLAVIAGGQETQYF. Using reference TRBV7-2 and TRBJ2-5 for the parts outside the CDR3, the full variable domain is GAGVSQSPSNKVTEKGKDVELRCDPISGHTALYWYRQSLGQGLEFLIYFQGNSAPDKSGLPSDRFSAERTGGSVSTLTIQRTQQEDSAVYLCASSLAVIAGGQETQYFGPGTRLLVL.

This clonotype was picked up a small number of times. The V gene is TRBV7-2, the J gene TRBJ1-2; 8 bases align to TRBD1. CDR1 is SGHTA, CDR2 FQGNSA, per germline. The CDR3 spans 18 residues. After removal of 5 bases from V and 7 bases from J, the junction contained 21 bases not matched to a gene. The CDR3 nucleotides read TGTGCCAGCAGCCCGAATCTCATAAGGGACAGGAGTTTGGTTGGCTACACCTTC. It codes for CASSPNLIRDRSLVGYTF.

The sample holds a few counts of this clonotype. V usage is TRBV29-1 and J usage is TRBJ2-3, with TRBD1 identical over 9 bases. Germline values: CDR1 SQVTM, CDR2 ANQGSEA. The V gene end was trimmed by 3 bases and the J gene end by 4 bases; junction bases not matched to a gene: 8. This CDR3 spans 15 amino acids. The CDR3 region has the DNA TGCAGCGTTGAGTCCTGGGACAGGGTGGCAGATACGCAGTATTTT. Amino acid sequence: CSVESWDRVADTQYF.

This sequence joins TRBV3-1 and TRBJ2-3; D is perhaps TRBD2 (6 bases). CDR3 length: 16 amino acids. The V gene lost 5 bases and the J gene lost 5 bases, with 20 bases spanning the gap. Germline CDR1 LGHDT, CDR2 YNNKEL (reference sequence). CDR3 loop: CASSSRDSVLEDTQYF. The CDR3 bases are TGTGCCAGCAGCTCCCGGGACTCGGTCTTGGAAGATACGCAGTATTTT.

This clonotype has at least ten counts. The chain is built from TRBV27 and TRBJ2-4; 10 bases align to TRBD1. From germline, CDR1 is MNHEY and CDR2 SMNVEV (reference sequence). The CDR3 consists of 17 residues. Trimming removed 7 bases from V and 2 bases from J; junction bases left unmatched: 11. CDR3 amino acids: CASTLQGQGLPKNIQYF. The CDR3 nucleotides read TGTGCCAGCACCTTACAGGGACAGGGGCTACCCAAAAACATTCAGTACTTC.